The present entry profiles one TCR beta chain with its context. Its antigen is unknown. Researchers used the Oncomine TCR Beta short-read assay to sequence DNA from cultured CD4+ T cells. TCRdb processed the PCR reads anew with MiXCR; each CDR3 protein has one entry. The repertoire holds over 9,500 distinct CDR3 sequences, with more than 25% as singletons. The entry originates in a study of vaccination and CD4 T cells after COVID-19. About the study: Convalescents were six males and four females, two of them Hispanic.

As to treatment: approximately 11-day PBMC culture with coronavirus spike peptide pools or control peptides (ViraFEST assay). ViraFEST used peptide pools to expand antigen-specific T cells and subsequently sequenced their TCRs. Fresh IL-2 medium replaced half the culture medium on days 3 and 7. Germline assignment: CDR1 SGDLS and CDR2 YYNGEE. V lost 4 bases to trimming and J lost 2 bases, with 10 bases between them. CDR3 length equals 14 residues. This receptor was identified in a human donor with COVID-19. The specimen sequenced was cultured CD4+ T cells from blood. J is TRBJ1-5 and V is TRBV9; D possibly corresponds to TRBD1 (6 bases). CDR3 region: CASSPGARNQPQHF. The CDR3 coding sequence is TGTGCCAGCAGCCCGGGGGCTCGCAATCAGCCCCAGCATTTT.